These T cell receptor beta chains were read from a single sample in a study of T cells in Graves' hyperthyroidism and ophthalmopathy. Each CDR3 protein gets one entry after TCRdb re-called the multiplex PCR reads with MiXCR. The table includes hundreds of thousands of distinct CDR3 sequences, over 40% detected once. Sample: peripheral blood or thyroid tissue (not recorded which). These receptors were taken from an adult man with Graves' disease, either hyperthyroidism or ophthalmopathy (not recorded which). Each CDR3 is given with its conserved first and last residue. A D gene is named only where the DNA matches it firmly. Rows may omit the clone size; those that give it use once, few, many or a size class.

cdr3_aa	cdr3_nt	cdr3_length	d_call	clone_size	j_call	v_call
CASSAPGPGPSNYGYTF	TGTGCCAGCAGTGCTCCTGGGCCGGGACCGAGTAACTATGGCTACACCTTC	17	NA	few	TRBJ1-2	TRBV12-3/TRBV12-4
CSVEPGATEAFF	TGCAGCGTTGAACCGGGGGCAACTGAAGCTTTCTTT	12	NA	NA	TRBJ1-1	TRBV29-1
CASSQDRRGYGYTF	TGTGCCAGCAGCCAAGATCGCCGGGGCTATGGCTACACCTTC	14	NA	few	TRBJ1-2	TRBV12-3/TRBV12-4
CSVWTGGEQYF	TGCAGCGTTTGGACAGGGGGGGAACAGTACTTC	11	TRBD1	NA	TRBJ2-7	TRBV29-1
CASSWAETQYF	TGTGCCAGCAGCTGGGCGGAGACCCAGTACTTC	11	NA	many	TRBJ2-5	TRBV7-9
CASSIDAARSKETQYF	TGTGCCAGTAGTATAGACGCGGCGCGGAGTAAAGAGACCCAGTACTTC	16	NA	NA	TRBJ2-5	TRBV19
CASSFFGNEKLFF	TGTGCCAGCAGCTTTTTCGGTAATGAAAAACTGTTTTTT	13	NA	few	TRBJ1-4	TRBV11-2
CASSQGGTTGVETQYF	TGTGCCAGCAGCCAGGGGGGCACGACAGGGGTCGAGACCCAGTACTTC	16	TRBD1	NA	TRBJ2-5	TRBV12-3/TRBV12-4
CASSAKGGSNNSPLHF	TGTGCCAGCAGTGCAAAAGGGGGAAGCAATAATTCACCCCTCCACTTT	16	NA	many	TRBJ1-6	TRBV25-1
CASSGDRGSPLHF	TGTGCCAGCAGCGGTGACAGGGGTTCACCCCTCCACTTT	13	TRBD1	many	TRBJ1-6	TRBV9
CASTRGRDTEAFF	TGTGCCAGCACAAGAGGACGGGACACTGAAGCTTTCTTT	13	NA	many	TRBJ1-1	TRBV2
CASSDINEKLFF	TGTGCCAGCAGTGATATCAATGAAAAACTGTTTTTT	12	NA	many	TRBJ1-4	TRBV25-1
CAISEPPILGTQETQYF	TGTGCCATCAGTGAGCCCCCAATCTTAGGCACGCAGGAGACCCAGTACTTC	17	NA	many	TRBJ2-5	TRBV10-3
CSARDELIQETQYF	TGCAGTGCTAGAGATGAGCTAATCCAAGAGACCCAGTACTTC	14	NA	few	TRBJ2-5	TRBV20-1
CASSSGRGSQPQHF	TGTGCCAGCAGTTCAGGACGGGGAAGCCAGCCCCAGCATTTT	14	NA	NA	TRBJ1-5	TRBV2
CSAGQGIEQYF	TGCAGCGCAGGACAGGGGATCGAGCAGTACTTC	11	TRBD1	NA	TRBJ2-7	TRBV29-1
CASSQAAAQAFF	TGTGCCAGCAGTCAAGCCGCGGCACAAGCTTTCTTT	12	NA	many	TRBJ1-1	TRBV12-3/TRBV12-4
CASTVTGGGGYTF	TGTGCCAGCACAGTAACAGGGGGCGGTGGCTACACCTTC	13	TRBD1	NA	TRBJ1-2	TRBV7-3
CATSPSGRANYEQYF	TGTGCCACCAGCCCCAGCGGGAGGGCTAATTACGAGCAGTACTTC	15	TRBD2	many	TRBJ2-7	TRBV24-1
CATSDPRTRPYEQYF	TGTGCCACCAGTGATCCGAGGACTAGACCCTACGAGCAGTACTTC	15	TRBD2	many	TRBJ2-7	TRBV24-1
CASRPTGRAGEQYF	TGTGCCAGTAGGCCAACCGGGAGAGCCGGCGAGCAGTACTTC	14	NA	NA	TRBJ2-7	TRBV19
CSARDGQGNTIYF	TGCAGTGCTCGGGACGGTCAAGGAAACACCATATATTTT	13	NA	NA	TRBJ1-3	TRBV20-1
CASSEAIQKLYEQYF	TGTGCCAGCAGTGAAGCCATTCAAAAGCTCTACGAGCAGTACTTC	15	NA	NA	TRBJ2-7	TRBV2
CASRGTGIFGNTIYF	TGTGCCAGCAGGGGGACAGGGATCTTTGGAAACACCATATATTTT	15	TRBD1	many	TRBJ1-3	TRBV2
CASSLEGLAASHEQYF	TGCGCCAGCAGCTTGGAGGGACTAGCGGCGTCCCACGAGCAGTACTTC	16	TRBD2	NA	TRBJ2-7	TRBV5-1
CASSQHREETQYF	TGTGCCAGCAGTCAGCACCGGGAAGAGACCCAGTACTTC	13	NA	many	TRBJ2-5	TRBV2
CASSAMTGSSHEQYF	TGTGCCAGCAGCGCTATGACAGGGAGTTCCCACGAGCAGTACTTC	15	TRBD1	many	TRBJ2-7	TRBV7-9